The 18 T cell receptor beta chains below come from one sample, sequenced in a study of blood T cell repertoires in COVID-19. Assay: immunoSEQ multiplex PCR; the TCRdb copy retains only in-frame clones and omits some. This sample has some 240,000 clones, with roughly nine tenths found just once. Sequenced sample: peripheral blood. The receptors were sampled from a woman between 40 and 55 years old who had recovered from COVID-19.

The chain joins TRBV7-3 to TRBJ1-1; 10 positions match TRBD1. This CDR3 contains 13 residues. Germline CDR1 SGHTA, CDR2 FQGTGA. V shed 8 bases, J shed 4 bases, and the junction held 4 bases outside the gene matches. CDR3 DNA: TGTGCCAGCGGGACAGGGGACACCACTGAAGCTTTCTTT. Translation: CASGTGDTTEAFF.

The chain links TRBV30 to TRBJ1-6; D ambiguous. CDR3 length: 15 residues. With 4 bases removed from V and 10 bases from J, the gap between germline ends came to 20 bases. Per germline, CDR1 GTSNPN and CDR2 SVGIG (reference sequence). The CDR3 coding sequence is TGTGCCTGGACCGACACCCCTGGTTCAGGCTCACCCCTCCACTTT. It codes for CAWTDTPGSGSPLHF.

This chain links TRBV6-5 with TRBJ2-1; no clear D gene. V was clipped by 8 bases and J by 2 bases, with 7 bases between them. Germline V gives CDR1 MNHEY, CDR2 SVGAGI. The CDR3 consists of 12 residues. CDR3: CASSRAYNEQFF. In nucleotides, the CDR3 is TGTGCCAGCTCACGGGCCTACAATGAGCAGTTCTTC.

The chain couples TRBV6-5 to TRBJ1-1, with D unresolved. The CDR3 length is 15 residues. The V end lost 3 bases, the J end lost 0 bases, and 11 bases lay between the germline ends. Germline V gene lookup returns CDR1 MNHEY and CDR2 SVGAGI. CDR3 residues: CASSYSYSLNTEAFF. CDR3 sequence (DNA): TGTGCCAGCAGTTATAGTTACAGCCTGAACACTGAAGCTTTCTTT.

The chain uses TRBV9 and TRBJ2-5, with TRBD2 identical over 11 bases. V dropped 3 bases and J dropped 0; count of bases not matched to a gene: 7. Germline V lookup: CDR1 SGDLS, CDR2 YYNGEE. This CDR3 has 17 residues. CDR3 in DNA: TGTGCCAGCAGCGCGACAACTAGCGGGGGTTACCAAGAGACCCAGTACTTC. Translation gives CASSATTSGGYQETQYF.

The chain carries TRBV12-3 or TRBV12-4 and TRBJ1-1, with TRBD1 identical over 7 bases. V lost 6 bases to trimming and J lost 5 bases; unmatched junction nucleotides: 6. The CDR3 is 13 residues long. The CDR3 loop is CASRFQGGTEAFF. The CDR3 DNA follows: TGTGCCAGCAGGTTTCAGGGGGGAACTGAAGCTTTCTTT.

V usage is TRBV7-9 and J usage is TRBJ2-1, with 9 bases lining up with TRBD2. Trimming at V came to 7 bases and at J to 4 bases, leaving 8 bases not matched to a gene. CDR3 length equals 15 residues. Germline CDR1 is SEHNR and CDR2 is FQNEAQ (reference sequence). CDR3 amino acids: CASTSGLASYNEQFF. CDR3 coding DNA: TGTGCCAGCACCTCCGGACTAGCGTCTTACAATGAGCAGTTCTTC.

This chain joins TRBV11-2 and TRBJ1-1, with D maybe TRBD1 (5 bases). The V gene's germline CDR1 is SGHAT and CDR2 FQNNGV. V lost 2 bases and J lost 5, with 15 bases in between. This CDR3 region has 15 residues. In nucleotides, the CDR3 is TGTGCCAGCAGCTTAATCATGGGCGGGGGAACTGAAGCTTTCTTT. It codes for CASSLIMGGGTEAFF.

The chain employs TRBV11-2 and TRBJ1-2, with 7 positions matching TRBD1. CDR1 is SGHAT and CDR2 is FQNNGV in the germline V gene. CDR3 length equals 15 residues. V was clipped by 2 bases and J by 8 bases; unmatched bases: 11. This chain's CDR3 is CASSLFSTGLEGYTF. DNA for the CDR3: TGTGCCAGCAGCTTATTCTCGACAGGGTTGGAGGGCTACACCTTC.

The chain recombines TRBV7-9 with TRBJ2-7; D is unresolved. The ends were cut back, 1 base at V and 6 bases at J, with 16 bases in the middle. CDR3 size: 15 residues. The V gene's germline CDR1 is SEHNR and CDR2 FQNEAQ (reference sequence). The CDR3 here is CASSLGANYRSEQYV. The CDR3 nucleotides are TGTGCCAGCAGCTTAGGGGCCAATTACCGTTCCGAGCAGTACGTC.

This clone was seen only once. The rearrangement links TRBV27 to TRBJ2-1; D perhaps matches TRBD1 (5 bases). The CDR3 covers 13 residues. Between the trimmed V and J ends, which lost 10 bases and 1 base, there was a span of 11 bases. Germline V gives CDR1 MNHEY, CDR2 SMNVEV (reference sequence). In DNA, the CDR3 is TGTGCCACCTCTCAGGGATCCTACAATGAGCAGTTCTTC. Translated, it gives CATSQGSYNEQFF.

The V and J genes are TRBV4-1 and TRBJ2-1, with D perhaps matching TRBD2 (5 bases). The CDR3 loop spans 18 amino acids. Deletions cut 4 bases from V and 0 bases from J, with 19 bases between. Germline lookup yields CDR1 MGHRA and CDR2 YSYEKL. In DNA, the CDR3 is TGCGCCAGCAGCCCCCTAGAGGGAGAGAGATCCTCCTACAATGAGCAGTTCTTC. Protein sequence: CASSPLEGERSSYNEQFF.

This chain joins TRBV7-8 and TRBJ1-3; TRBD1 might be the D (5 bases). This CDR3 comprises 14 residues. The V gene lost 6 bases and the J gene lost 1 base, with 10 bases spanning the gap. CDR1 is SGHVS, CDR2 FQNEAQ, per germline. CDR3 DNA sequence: TGTGCCAGCAGAAAGCAGGGATCTGGAAACACCATATATTTT. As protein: CASRKQGSGNTIYF.

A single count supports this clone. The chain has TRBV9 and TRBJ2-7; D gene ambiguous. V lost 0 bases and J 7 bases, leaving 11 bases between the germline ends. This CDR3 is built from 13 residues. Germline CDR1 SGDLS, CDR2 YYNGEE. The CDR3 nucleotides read TGTGCCAGCAGCGTAGGAGGAACTAAGGAGCAGTACTTC. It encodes CASSVGGTKEQYF.

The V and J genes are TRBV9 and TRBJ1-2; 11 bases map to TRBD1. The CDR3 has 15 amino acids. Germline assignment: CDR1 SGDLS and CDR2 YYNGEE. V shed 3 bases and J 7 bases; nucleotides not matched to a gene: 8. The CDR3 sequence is CASSATGTGGGGYTF. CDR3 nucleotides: TGTGCCAGCAGCGCCACCGGGACAGGGGGAGGTGGCTACACCTTC.

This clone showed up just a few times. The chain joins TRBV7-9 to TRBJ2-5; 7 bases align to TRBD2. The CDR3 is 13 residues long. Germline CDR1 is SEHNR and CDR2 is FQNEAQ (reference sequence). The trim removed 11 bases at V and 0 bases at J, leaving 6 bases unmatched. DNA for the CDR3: TGTGCCGCCCTGAGCGGGAACCAAGAGACCCAGTACTTC. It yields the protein CAALSGNQETQYF.

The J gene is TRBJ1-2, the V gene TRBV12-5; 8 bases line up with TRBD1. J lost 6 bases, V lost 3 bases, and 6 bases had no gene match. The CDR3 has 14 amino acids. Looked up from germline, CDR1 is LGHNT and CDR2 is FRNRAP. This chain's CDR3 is CASGFRQGWDGYTF. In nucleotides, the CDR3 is TGTGCTAGTGGTTTTCGACAGGGGTGGGATGGCTACACCTTC.

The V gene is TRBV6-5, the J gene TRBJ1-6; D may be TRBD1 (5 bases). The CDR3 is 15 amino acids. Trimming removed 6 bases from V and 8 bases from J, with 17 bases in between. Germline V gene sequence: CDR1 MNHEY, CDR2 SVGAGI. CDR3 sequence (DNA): TGTGCCAGCAGCCGCGGAGGGGTCCTAGATTCACCCCTCCACTTT. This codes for CASSRGGVLDSPLHF.